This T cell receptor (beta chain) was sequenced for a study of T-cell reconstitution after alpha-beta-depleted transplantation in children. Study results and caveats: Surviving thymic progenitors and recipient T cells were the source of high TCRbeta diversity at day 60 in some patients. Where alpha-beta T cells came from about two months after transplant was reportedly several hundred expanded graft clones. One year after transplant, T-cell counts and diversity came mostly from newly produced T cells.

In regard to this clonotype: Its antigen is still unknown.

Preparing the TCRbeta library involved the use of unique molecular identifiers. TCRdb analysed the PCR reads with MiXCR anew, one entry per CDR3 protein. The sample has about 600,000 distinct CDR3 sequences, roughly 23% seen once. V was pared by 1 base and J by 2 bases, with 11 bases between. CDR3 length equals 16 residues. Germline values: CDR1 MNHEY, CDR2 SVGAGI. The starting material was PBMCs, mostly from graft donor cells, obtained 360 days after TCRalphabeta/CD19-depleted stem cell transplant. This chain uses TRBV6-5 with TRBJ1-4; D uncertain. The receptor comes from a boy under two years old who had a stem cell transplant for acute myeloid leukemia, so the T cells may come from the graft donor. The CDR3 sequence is CASSYFVPQTNEKLFF. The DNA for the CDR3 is TGTGCCAGCAGTTACTTCGTTCCGCAGACTAATGAAAAACTGTTTTTT.